A single sample is the source of the 26 T cell receptor beta chains below, sequenced in a study of T cell changes during pregnancy in multiple sclerosis. Clones were sequenced by immunoSEQ multiplex PCR, and TCRdb holds only the in-frame ones, with some missing. The data hold 40,000 to 50,000 clones, with less than 95% observed a single time. This sample comprised CD4+ T cells from peripheral blood mononuclear cells, obtained in the third trimester of pregnancy. The receptors were gathered from a female donor with multiple sclerosis, enrolled in a pregnancy study.

V is TRBV30 and J is TRBJ2-7; D remains ambiguous. Germline V CDR1 and CDR2: GTSNPN, SVGIG (reference sequence). The CDR3 sequence is 14 residues long. V was trimmed by 3 bases and J by 3 bases, leaving 15 bases between them. The CDR3 sequence is CAWSPSGRDYEQYF. The CDR3 bases are TGTGCCTGGAGCCCCTCAGGTCGAGACTACGAGCAGTACTTC.

The CDR3 nucleotides are TGTGCCAGCAGTGACGGGGGTTTTGACACTGAAGCTTTCTTT. This translates into CASSDGGFDTEAFF. The chain joins TRBV6-1 to TRBJ1-1; possible D gene TRBD1, 5 bases. The germline V gene has CDR1 MNHNS and CDR2 SASEGT. The CDR3 contains 14 residues. The germline V and J ends were trimmed by 3 bases and 3 bases, with 11 bases remaining between them.

This chain uses TRBV9 with TRBJ2-5; perhaps TRBD1 as D (5 bases). The CDR3 sequence is 15 residues long. V was clipped by 0 bases and J by 4 bases, with 13 bases between them. In germline, CDR1 is SGDLS, CDR2 YYNGEE. The CDR3 nucleotides read TGTGCCAGCAGCGTAGCCCCAGGGAAGTTAGAGACCCAGTACTTC. Translation: CASSVAPGKLETQYF.

The rearrangement uses TRBV4-2 and TRBJ2-7; a possible D gene is TRBD2 (6 bases). The length of the CDR3 is 17 residues. From germline, CDR1 is LGHNA and CDR2 YNFKEQ. Trimming pared 1 base from V and 0 bases from J, leaving 16 bases between. CDR3 bases: TGTGCCAGCAGCCAAGTTAGTGATAGCGGTTACTCCTACGAGCAGTACTTC. Amino acid sequence: CASSQVSDSGYSYEQYF.

The chain employs TRBV5-4 and TRBJ2-5; 10 bases match TRBD1. After removal of 4 bases from V and 4 bases from J, the junction contained 4 bases not matched to a gene. From germline, CDR1 is SGHNT and CDR2 YYREEE (reference sequence). The CDR3 loop spans 14 amino acids. CDR3 sequence reads: CASSLRQGAETQYF. CDR3 coding DNA: TGTGCCAGCAGCCTCAGACAGGGGGCAGAGACCCAGTACTTC.

The chain is built from TRBV30 and TRBJ2-3; D ambiguous. CDR3 length equals 10 residues. Germline loops: CDR1 GTSNPN, CDR2 SVGIG (reference sequence). Trimming removed 5 bases at V and 8 bases at J, with 8 bases between. CDR3 sequence (DNA): TGTGCCTGGGAGAGATCTACGCAGTATTTT. Protein product: CAWERSTQYF.

This chain joins TRBV6-6 and TRBJ2-5; 13 bases are a match to TRBD2. Germline CDR1 MNHNY, CDR2 SVGAGI (reference sequence). CDR3 size: 15 residues. V was clipped by 5 bases and J by 5 bases; unmatched bases: 5. The CDR3 sequence is CASSQGLAGWETQYF. CDR3 coding DNA: TGTGCCAGCAGTCAGGGACTAGCGGGATGGGAGACCCAGTACTTC.

The J gene is TRBJ1-5, the V gene TRBV7-2; TRBD1 might be the D (5 bases). The CDR3 is made up of 13 amino acids. V was trimmed by 5 bases and J by 6 bases, leaving 11 bases between them. From germline, CDR1 is SGHTA and CDR2 FQGNSA. CDR3: CASSQGITQPQHF. The CDR3 region has the DNA TGTGCCAGCAGCCAGGGTATCACTCAGCCCCAGCATTTT.

V usage is TRBV25-1 and J usage is TRBJ1-2; no definite D call. Per the germline V gene, CDR1 is MGHDK and CDR2 is SYGVNS. The V gene lost 2 bases and the J gene lost 5 bases, with 9 bases spanning the gap. This CDR3 contains 13 residues. The CDR3 coding sequence is TGTGCCAGCAGTGAAGCGGGGTCGTATGGCTACACCTTC. Its protein product is CASSEAGSYGYTF.

The V and J genes are TRBV5-1 and TRBJ2-4, with D possibly TRBD1 on 6 matching bases. The germline V and J ends were trimmed by 3 bases and 5 bases, with 12 bases remaining between them. Germline CDR1 reads SGHRS; CDR2 reads YFSETQ. This CDR3 contains 14 residues. CDR3 amino acids: CASSSPDRENIQYF. Here the CDR3 DNA reads TGCGCCAGCAGCTCCCCGGACAGAGAAAACATTCAGTACTTC.

This clone was detected once. One end of the junction does not line up with germline, which may come from a read error. The chain has TRBV6-1 and TRBJ2-3, with D perhaps TRBD1 (5 bases). This CDR3 is 14 amino acids long. The germline V gene has CDR1 MNHNS and CDR2 SASEGT. The CDR3 is CASGEGRGSDTQYF. The CDR3 DNA sequence: TGTGCCAGCGGTGAAGGAAGGGGATCAGATACGCAGTATTTT.

The V call is TRBV7-3, the J call TRBJ2-2, with D maybe TRBD2 (6 bases). Germline V lookup: CDR1 SGHTA, CDR2 FQGTGA. The V end was cut by 2 bases, the J end by 5 bases, with 6 bases between. There are 13 residues in the CDR3. The CDR3 loop is CASSLRGTGELFF. The CDR3, as DNA: TGTGCCAGCAGCTTACGGGGGACCGGGGAGCTGTTTTTT.

The rearrangement uses TRBV18 and TRBJ1-2; TRBD1 matches at 7 bases. The ends lost 3 bases at V and 5 bases at J; junction bases unmatched: 12. Germline values: CDR1 KGHSH, CDR2 LQKENI. This CDR3 has 16 residues. The CDR3 loop is CASSPPHTGQSYGYTF. For the CDR3, the DNA is TGTGCCAGCTCACCGCCTCATACGGGACAGAGTTATGGCTACACCTTC.

The CDR3 protein is CASSSTGTNQPQHF. The CDR3 bases are TGTGCCAGCAGCTCGACAGGGACGAATCAGCCCCAGCATTTT. This chain uses TRBV5-5 with TRBJ1-5; 7 positions match TRBD1. CDR3 length: 14 amino acids. The V segment lost 3 bases and the J segment 4 bases; nucleotides outside the gene matches: 4. Per germline, CDR1 SGHKS and CDR2 YYEKEE (reference sequence). Complete variable domain (other parts from reference TRBV5-5 and TRBJ1-5): DAGVTQSPTHLIKTRGQQVTLRCSPISGHKSVSWYQQVLGQGPQFIFQYYEKEERGRGNFPDRFSARQFPNYSSELNVNALLLGDSALYLCASSSTGTNQPQHFGDGTRLSIL.

This clone came up once. This chain uses TRBV5-1 with TRBJ1-3; 7 bases are a match to TRBD1. In germline, CDR1 is SGHRS, CDR2 YFSETQ. Trimming removed 3 bases from V and 2 bases from J; junction bases left unmatched: 8. The length of the CDR3 is 16 residues. The CDR3 spells CASSSGGTVTGNTIYF. CDR3 DNA: TGCGCCAGCAGCTCCGGAGGGACAGTAACTGGAAACACCATATATTTT.

V and J are TRBV27 and TRBJ2-1; 8 bases match TRBD1. CDR3 size: 15 residues. Unmatched junction bases numbered 10, after V lost 6 bases and J lost 6 bases. Germline-derived CDR1 and CDR2 are MNHEY and SMNVEV (reference sequence). DNA of the CDR3: TGTGCCAGCAGACCCGGGACAGGATTATCCAATGAGCAGTTCTTC. Translated, it gives CASRPGTGLSNEQFF.

J is TRBJ2-3 and V is TRBV29-1; D is perhaps TRBD2 (6 bases). This CDR3 is 15 amino acids long. Trimming stripped 8 bases from V and 6 bases from J, with 24 bases between. Germline assignment: CDR1 SQVTM and CDR2 ANQGSEA. The CDR3 protein is CSLLGGVEALDTQYF. The CDR3 region has the DNA TGCAGCCTACTCGGCGGGGTGGAGGCGCTGGATACGCAGTATTTT.

The chain is built from TRBV23-1 and TRBJ1-4; D remains unclear. TRBV23-1 is treated as an ORF (open reading frame) with a function not yet certain. V was shortened by 0 bases and J by 0 bases, with 11 bases between the two germline ends. The CDR3 is made up of 17 amino acids. Written as DNA, the CDR3 is TGCGCCAGCAGTCAATCACGCCGGGTTGCAACTAATGAAAAACTGTTTTTT. Translating gives CASSQSRRVATNEKLFF.

The chain couples TRBV5-6 to TRBJ2-3, with TRBD1 as a possible D gene (7 bases). The CDR3 totals 16 residues. Per germline, CDR1 SGHDT and CDR2 YYEEEE. V lost 2 bases to trimming and J lost 1 base, with 14 bases between them. CDR3 protein: CASSFRGVSGTDTQYF. In DNA, the CDR3 is TGTGCCAGCAGCTTCAGGGGGGTCTCGGGCACAGATACGCAGTATTTT.

The CDR3 sequence: CASSLVQEATDTQYF. In DNA, the CDR3 is TGCGCCAGCAGCTTGGTTCAGGAGGCCACAGATACGCAGTATTTT. V usage is TRBV5-1 and J usage is TRBJ2-3; possibly TRBD2 for D (5 bases). Trimming removed 0 bases at V and 2 bases at J, with 10 bases between. This CDR3 comprises 15 residues. Germline CDR1 is SGHRS and CDR2 is YFSETQ.

Concerning this clone itself: The same CDR3 can be traced to other DNA sequences in this sample. The V and J genes are TRBV27 and TRBJ2-5; 10 nucleotides match TRBD2. V lost 5 bases and J lost 4; bases outside the gene matches: 10. The germline gives CDR1 MNHEY, CDR2 SMNVEV (reference sequence). The length of the CDR3 is 16 residues. DNA of the CDR3: TGTGCCAGCAGTCTGGGAGCGGGGGGGCTGCCAGAGACCCAGTACTTC. Its translation: CASSLGAGGLPETQYF.

This chain joins TRBV2 and TRBJ1-1, with 8 positions matching TRBD1. In germline, CDR1 is SNHLY, CDR2 FYNNEI. The CDR3 covers 11 residues. The V gene end was trimmed by 11 bases and the J gene end by 5 bases; junction bases not matched to a gene: 4. The CDR3 loop is CAGQGWTEAFF. Written as DNA, the CDR3 is TGTGCCGGACAGGGTTGGACTGAAGCTTTCTTT.

DNA for the CDR3: TGTGCCAGTAGTAGCGGGAGATCGGGCACAGATACGCAGTATTTT. It yields the protein CASSSGRSGTDTQYF. The rearrangement joins TRBV19 to TRBJ2-3, with 7 bases that match TRBD2. The junction had 5 bases not matched to a gene; V was cut back by 4 bases and J by 1 base. This CDR3 region has 15 residues. Germline V gene data show CDR1 as LNHDA and CDR2 as SQIVND (reference sequence).

The rearrangement joins TRBV10-3 to TRBJ1-2, with 8 bases lining up with TRBD1. Trimming removed 5 bases from V and 6 bases from J; junction bases left unmatched: 8. This CDR3 contains 14 residues. Germline V gives CDR1 ENHRY, CDR2 SYGVKD. The CDR3 sequence: CAISIEGTGHGYTF. As DNA, the CDR3 is TGTGCCATCAGTATTGAAGGGACAGGTCATGGCTACACCTTC.

The chain uses TRBV11-3 and TRBJ2-7; no definite D call. The ends were cut back, 1 base at V and 0 bases at J, with 10 bases in the middle. This CDR3 spans 15 amino acids. The germline V gene has CDR1 SGHNT and CDR2 YENEEA. The chain's CDR3 is CASSLGEVSSYEQYF. In DNA, the CDR3 is TGTGCCAGCAGCTTAGGAGAGGTGAGCTCCTACGAGCAGTACTTC.

This clone has only one observation. This chain links TRBV9 with TRBJ2-1, with 16 nucleotides matching TRBD2. Germline trimming cut 3 bases from V and 2 bases from J; bases unmatched to any gene: 17. The germline V gene encodes CDR1 SGDLS and CDR2 YYNGEE. The CDR3 extends over 22 amino acids. DNA of the CDR3: TGTGCCAGCAGCGAGAAAACTGAGGTCCCGGGACTAGCGGGGGGGACCTACAATGAGCAGTTCTTC. Translated: CASSEKTEVPGLAGGTYNEQFF.